This is a list of T cell receptor beta chains from one sample in a study of shared clonotypes between healthy human individuals. Some clones are missing from TCRdb's copy, which holds only in-frame ones; the method was immunoSEQ multiplex PCR. Of a few hundred thousand clones in the sample, around 80% were seen once. Input material: PBMCs. These receptors all stem from a woman aged 40-49 years in good health. Some clones in this sample may be carry-over from other donors' samples. CDR3s include the opening cysteine and the closing phenylalanine or tryptophan. Each record gives: clone size, V gene, D gene, J gene, CDR3 DNA, CDR3 protein. A D gene is named only where the DNA matches it firmly. Clone sizes are given selectively: once, few, many, or a class where the clone is expanded.

NA	TRBV6-1	NA	TRBJ2-7	TGTGCCAGCAGTGAAGGGTTGGGCGGCCCCTCCTACGAGCAGTACTTC	CASSEGLGGPSYEQYF
once	TRBV5-1	NA	TRBJ1-2	TGCGCCAGCAGCTTGGATAATGGGAACTATGGCTACACCTTC	CASSLDNGNYGYTF
NA	TRBV19	NA	TRBJ2-7	TGTGCCAGTAGTATAGAAGGCCTACCAGGCTACGAGCAGTACTTC	CASSIEGLPGYEQYF
NA	TRBV5-1	TRBD1	TRBJ2-7	TGCGCCAGCAGCTTGATCCAGGGGGCAAATGAGCAGTACTTC	CASSLIQGANEQYF
NA	TRBV19	TRBD2	TRBJ2-3	TGTGCCAGTAGTATAGTTTCGACTAGCGGAACTAGCACAGATACGCAGTATTTT	CASSIVSTSGTSTDTQYF
NA	TRBV19	NA	TRBJ2-2	TGTGCCAGTAGTCGAGGACTTTTGCGGAACACCGGGGAGCTGTTTTTT	CASSRGLLRNTGELFF
NA	TRBV25-1	TRBD1	TRBJ1-1	TGTGCCAGCAGGCCCTCCTACACCCGGACAGGGACGAACACTGAAGCTTTCTTT	CASRPSYTRTGTNTEAFF
NA	TRBV4-1	TRBD2	TRBJ2-2	TGCGCCAGCAGCCAAGTATCTAGCGGGAGGGCGAGCACCGGGGAGCTGTTTTTT	CASSQVSSGRASTGELFF
NA	TRBV5-1	NA	TRBJ2-7	TGCGCCAGCCAACCGATGGGGGGAGGAGGCTCCTACGAGCAGTACTTC	CASQPMGGGGSYEQYF
NA	TRBV7-2	NA	TRBJ1-2	TGTGCCAGCAGCCCGACGGGGGGCGATGGCTATGGCTACACCTTC	CASSPTGGDGYGYTF
NA	TRBV5-1	TRBD2	TRBJ2-1	TGCGCCAGCAGCTTGACTAGCGGGGGGAACTACAATGAGCAGTTCTTC	CASSLTSGGNYNEQFF
NA	TRBV9	NA	TRBJ2-7	TGTGCCAGCAGCGTAAGTCCGAGCGGGCGGAGCTCCTACGAGCAGTACTTC	CASSVSPSGRSSYEQYF
few	TRBV21-1	NA	TRBJ2-7	TGTGCCAGCACCAAATTTCCGGGACTAGCGGGGCCCAGCTCCTACGAGCAGTACTTC	CASTKFPGLAGPSSYEQYF
few	TRBV7-3	NA	TRBJ1-2	TGTGCCAGCAGCCCCACCGGGACTGAGGGCTACACCTTC	CASSPTGTEGYTF
NA	TRBV2	NA	TRBJ1-1	TGTGCCAGCAGTGAACCGAGGCCTGGTCCTGAAGCTTTCTTT	CASSEPRPGPEAFF
few	TRBV7-8	TRBD1	TRBJ2-7	TGTGCCAGCAGCACCCGACAGGGGGGGACCTACGAGCAGTACTTC	CASSTRQGGTYEQYF
many	TRBV28	NA	TRBJ2-2	TGTGCCAGCAGTTTAACAAGGAACACCGGGGAGCTGTTTTTT	CASSLTRNTGELFF
NA	TRBV6-4	TRBD2	TRBJ2-2	TGTGCCAGCAGTGACCGGGAGGGCCTAAACACCGGGGAGCTGTTTTTT	CASSDREGLNTGELFF
NA	TRBV7-9	TRBD2	TRBJ2-3	TGTGCCAGCAGCCCCTGCGGGGGGGGGCGCGGGGATACGCAGTATTTT	CASSPCGGGRGDTQYF
NA	TRBV7-3	NA	TRBJ2-1	TGTGCCAGCAGCTTAGAACCCCTCGGAGTGCAGTTCTTC	CASSLEPLGVQFF
NA	TRBV5-1	NA	TRBJ2-1	TGCGCCAGCAGCTTACTACCTAGAGACAATGAGCAGTTCTTC	CASSLLPRDNEQFF
few	TRBV5-6	NA	TRBJ1-4	TGTGCCAGCAGCTCCCGACATAGGAGAGAAAAACTGTTTTTT	CASSSRHRREKLFF
few	TRBV30	NA	TRBJ2-5	TGTGCCTGGAGTGTAAGGGAGACCCAGTACTTC	CAWSVRETQYF
many	TRBV6-1	TRBD2	TRBJ2-7	TGTGCCAGCAGGGGAGCAGCGGGAGGGATCTACGAGCAGTACTTC	CASRGAAGGIYEQYF
NA	TRBV9	NA	TRBJ2-1	TGTGCCAGCAGCGTAGCGATAGGAGGCTCCTACAATGAGCAGTTCTTC	CASSVAIGGSYNEQFF
few	TRBV7-9	NA	TRBJ2-5	TGTGCCAGCAGCTTCGTCGGGGAGACCCAGTACTTC	CASSFVGETQYF
NA	TRBV7-2	NA	TRBJ2-7	TGTGCCAGCAGCTTAGCGAGCGGGCTAGCCTACGAGCAGTACTTC	CASSLASGLAYEQYF
NA	TRBV4-3	NA	TRBJ2-7	TGCGCCAGCAGCCAGGCGGACGGCGAGCAGTACTTC	CASSQADGEQYF
few	TRBV2	NA	TRBJ1-1	TGTGCCAGCAATTGGCAGAGGAACACTGAAGCTTTCTTT	CASNWQRNTEAFF
NA	TRBV30	NA	TRBJ1-4	TGTGCCTGGAGTATTTCACATGGCCAGGGCCGGGGTGAAAAACTGTTTTTT	CAWSISHGQGRGEKLFF
NA	TRBV28	NA	TRBJ1-5	TGTGCCAGCAGATGGGACAGCAATCAGCCCCAGCATTTT	CASRWDSNQPQHF
NA	TRBV7-7	TRBD2	TRBJ2-5	TGTGCCAGCAGCTTTAGTCTAGCGGGAGAAGAGACCCAGTACTTC	CASSFSLAGEETQYF
once	TRBV7-2	TRBD1	TRBJ1-1	TGTGCCAGCAGCTATGGGACAGACAGAGCAGCTTTCTTT	CASSYGTDRAAFF
NA	TRBV4-1	TRBD1	TRBJ1-5	TGCGCCAGCAGCCAAGGGGGCCAGGGGGCGAGGGGAGATCAGCCCCAGCATTTT	CASSQGGQGARGDQPQHF
NA	TRBV29-1	TRBD1	TRBJ1-2	TGCAGCGCCCGGGACAGGGATAACTATGGCTACACCTTC	CSARDRDNYGYTF
few	TRBV5-1	TRBD1	TRBJ2-7	TGCGCCAGCAGCTGGACTCTGGGACAGGGATACGAGCAGTACTTC	CASSWTLGQGYEQYF
NA	TRBV18	NA	TRBJ1-2	TGTGCCAGCTCACCCCAGCCCGTAGCTAACTATGGCTACACCTTC	CASSPQPVANYGYTF
NA	TRBV28	NA	TRBJ2-2	TGTGCCAGCAGTTTAGCTCGGCAGAACACCGGGGAGCTGTTTTTT	CASSLARQNTGELFF
NA	TRBV10-3	NA	TRBJ2-7	TGTGCCATCAGTGACTCAGCGGGCCGAGCCTACGAGCAGTACTTC	CAISDSAGRAYEQYF
few	TRBV5-4	NA	TRBJ2-5	TGTGCCAGCAGCTTGGATGGGGCGGGGGAGACCCAGTACTTC	CASSLDGAGETQYF
NA	TRBV7-9	NA	TRBJ2-1	TGTGCCAGCAGCTTAGGCGACTACAATGAGCAGTTCTTC	CASSLGDYNEQFF
NA	TRBV6-1	TRBD2	TRBJ2-1	TGTGCCAGCAGTGAGTTGGTAGCGGGAGGGCCAGGTGAGCAGTTCTTC	CASSELVAGGPGEQFF
NA	TRBV7-2	TRBD2	TRBJ2-1	TGTGCCAGCAGCTTATTTCAGGGACTAGCTTTTAGCTCCTACAATGAGCAGTTCTTC	CASSLFQGLAFSSYNEQFF
NA	TRBV4-3	NA	TRBJ1-4	TGCGCCAGCAGCCCCAGTGGCGGGGTCGGGGGAGGTGAAAAACTGTTTTTT	CASSPSGGVGGGEKLFF
NA	TRBV27	TRBD1	TRBJ1-5	TGTGCCAGCAGCCTATCGGGACAGGCGTTTTTTGGCAATCAGCCCCAGCATTTT	CASSLSGQAFFGNQPQHF
NA	TRBV9	NA	TRBJ2-2	TGTGCCAGCAGCTTACACAGGGTTCCCGGGGAGCTGTTTTTT	CASSLHRVPGELFF
NA	TRBV28	TRBD2	TRBJ2-7	TGTGCTAGCAGAAAGGGTCTAGCGGGAGCTGTGCAGTACTTC	CASRKGLAGAVQYF
NA	TRBV27	NA	TRBJ1-1	TGTGCCAGCAGTTTAGGCGGGGGGCGGACTGAAGCTTTCTTT	CASSLGGGRTEAFF
NA	TRBV20-1	NA	TRBJ2-2	TGCAGTGCTAGTCGGCCCGGGGAGCTGTTTTTT	CSASRPGELFF